The clone carrying this T cell receptor (beta chain) has a handful of counts. Antigen specificity is unknown. The data are from a study of T cell repertoires in cytomegalovirus infection. Findings and caveats of the study: In two of eight donors, the top clonotype was HLA-C-restricted CMV-specific.

The ends were cut back, 0 bases at V and 2 bases at J, with 19 bases in the middle. Germline V gene data show CDR1 as SGHNT and CDR2 as YYREEE (reference sequence). This CDR3 is built from 18 residues. TCRdb itself ran the reads through MiXCR, one entry per CDR3 protein. The sample lists about 130,000 distinct CDR3 sequences; roughly 25% were seen once. Sequencing was carried out using PBMCs, sequenced either directly or after in vitro stimulation (not recorded which). This TCR came from a human donor in good health (CMV status not recorded). Some clones in this sample may be carry-over from other donors' samples. V usage is TRBV5-4 and J usage is TRBJ2-3; D might be TRBD2 (5 bases). The CDR3 region is CASSLEGVPTVNTDTQYF. CDR3 coding DNA: TGTGCCAGCAGCTTGGAGGGAGTTCCCACAGTGAACACAGATACGCAGTATTTT. The entire variable domain, with the rest obtained from reference TRBV5-4 and TRBJ2-3, is as follows: ETGVTQSPTHLIKTRGQQVTLRCSSQSGHNTVSWYQQALGQGPQFIFQYYREEENGRGNFPPRFSGLQFPNYSSELNVNALELDDSALYLCASSLEGVPTVNTDTQYFGPGTRLTVL.